This T cell receptor (beta chain) was identified in a study of shared clonotypes between healthy human individuals. Whole-study results and caveats: A reduction in generation probabilities was seen for non-shared clonotypes relative to those shared by all four donors.

CD8 memory was a combination of CD45RO+ cells and CCR7-negative CD45RA+ TemRA cells. The method was immunoSEQ multiplex PCR; TCRdb's version includes in-frame clones alone and lacks a portion of them. Among about 690,000 clones listed, 90% were seen once. The CDR3 is 16 residues long. CDR1 and CDR2 (germline): MNHEY, SMNVEV (reference sequence). The V gene end was trimmed by 4 bases and the J gene end by 4 bases; junction bases not matched to a gene: 6. In regard to this clone: Its antigen is currently unknown. The sample carries other DNA sequences with the same CDR3.

Sequenced material: memory CD8+ T cells from PBMCs. The subset is: CD45RO+ cells pooled with CCR7-negative TemRA cells. This receptor was obtained from a man aged 18 to 35 in good health. Some clones in this sample may be carry-over from other donors' samples. V usage is TRBV27 and J usage is TRBJ2-1, with 11 nucleotides matching TRBD2. CDR3 sequence (DNA): TGTGCCAGCAGTTCTCCCGGGACTAGCGGTTACAATGAGCAGTTCTTC. Residues: CASSSPGTSGYNEQFF.